The clone carrying this T cell receptor beta chain was recorded once. The sample is drawn from a study of T cell responses to AZD1222 COVID-19 vaccine. The repertoire was sequenced with immunoSEQ multiplex PCR; TCRdb's copy has only in-frame clones and lacks some. The sample lists 130,000 or so clones, more than 85% occurring once. This clonotype was sampled from an adult in good health. Sequencing used peripheral blood, obtained on day 0 of AZD1222 vaccination.

CDR3 coding DNA: TGTGCCAGCGGACGGATAAATGAAAAACTGTTTTTT. Translation gives CASGRINEKLFF. The V call is TRBV7-9, the J call TRBJ1-4; D is unclear. The CDR3 is 12 amino acids. Germline V gives CDR1 SEHNR, CDR2 FQNEAQ (reference sequence). V was clipped by 8 bases and J by 5 bases, with 9 bases between them.